This T cell receptor beta chain was sequenced in a study of blood T cell repertoires in COVID-19. The CDR3 spans 16 residues. V lost 5 bases, J lost 1 base, and 18 bases lay in between. Germline CDR1 is SGHNT and CDR2 is YYREEE (reference sequence). TCRdb's table, derived via immunoSEQ multiplex PCR, lists solely in-frame clones and lacks some. The data show 120,000 or so clones, just over 85% seen once. V and J are TRBV5-4 and TRBJ1-2; tentatively, D is TRBD1 (6 bases). Sequences were obtained from peripheral blood. This clonotype originated in a man aged 35-49 years with acute or convalescent COVID-19. Here the CDR3 reads CASSRGAGEGNYGYTF. The DNA for the CDR3 is TGTGCCAGCAGTCGTGGGGCAGGGGAGGGTAACTATGGCTACACCTTC. The full variable domain, rest sourced from reference TRBV5-4 and TRBJ1-2, is ETGVTQSPTHLIKTRGQQVTLRCSSQSGHNTVSWYQQALGQGPQFIFQYYREEENGRGNFPPRFSGLQFPNYSSELNVNALELDDSALYLCASSRGAGEGNYGYTFGSGTRLTVV.